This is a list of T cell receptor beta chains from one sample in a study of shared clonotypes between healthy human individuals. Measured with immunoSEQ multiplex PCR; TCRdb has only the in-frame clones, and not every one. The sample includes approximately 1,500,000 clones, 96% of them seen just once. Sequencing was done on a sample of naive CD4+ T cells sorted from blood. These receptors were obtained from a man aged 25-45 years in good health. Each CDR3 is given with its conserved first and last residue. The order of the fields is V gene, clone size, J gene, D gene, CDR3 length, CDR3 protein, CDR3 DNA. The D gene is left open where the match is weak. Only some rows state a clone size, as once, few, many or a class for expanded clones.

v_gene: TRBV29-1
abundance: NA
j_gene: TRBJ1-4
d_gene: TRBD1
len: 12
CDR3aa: CSVGQTDEKLFF
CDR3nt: TGCAGCGTGGGACAGACGGACGAAAAACTGTTTTTT

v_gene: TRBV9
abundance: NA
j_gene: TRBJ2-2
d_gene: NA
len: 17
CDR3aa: CASSGSRGLGFGGELFF
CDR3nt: TGTGCCAGCAGCGGGAGCCGCGGGCTAGGGTTCGGCGGGGAGCTGTTTTTT

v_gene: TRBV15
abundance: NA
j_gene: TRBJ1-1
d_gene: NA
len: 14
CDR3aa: CATSRDRANTEAFF
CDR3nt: TGTGCCACCAGCAGAGACAGGGCGAACACTGAAGCTTTCTTT

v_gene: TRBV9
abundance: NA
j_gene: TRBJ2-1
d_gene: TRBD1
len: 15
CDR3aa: CASSGGPLGLNEQFF
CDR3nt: TGTGCCAGTTCAGGGGGTCCCCTCGGGCTCAATGAGCAGTTCTTC

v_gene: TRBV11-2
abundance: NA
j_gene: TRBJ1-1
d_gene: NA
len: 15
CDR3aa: CASSPWGNSNTEAFF
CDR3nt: TGTGCCAGCAGCCCGTGGGGGAACAGCAACACTGAAGCTTTCTTT

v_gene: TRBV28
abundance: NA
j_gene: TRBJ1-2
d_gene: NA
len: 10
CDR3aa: CASSPSGYTF
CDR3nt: TGTGCCAGCAGTCCGTCTGGCTACACCTTC

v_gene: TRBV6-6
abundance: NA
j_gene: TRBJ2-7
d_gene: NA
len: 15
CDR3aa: CASSYSAGTGGEQYF
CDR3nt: TGTGCCAGCAGTTACTCCGCCGGGACGGGCGGGGAGCAGTACTTC

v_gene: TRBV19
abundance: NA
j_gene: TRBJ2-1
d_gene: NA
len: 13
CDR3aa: CASPPGSRDEQFF
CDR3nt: TGTGCCAGTCCCCCGGGGTCGAGGGATGAGCAGTTCTTC

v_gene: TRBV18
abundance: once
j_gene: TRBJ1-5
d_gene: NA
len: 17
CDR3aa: CASSPARGKNSNQPQHF
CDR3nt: TGTGCCAGCTCACCGGCACGGGGGAAGAATAGCAATCAGCCCCAGCATTTT

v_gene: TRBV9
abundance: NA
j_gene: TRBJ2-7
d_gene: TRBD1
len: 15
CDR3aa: CASSVDPGQGYEQYF
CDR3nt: TGTGCCAGCAGCGTAGATCCGGGACAGGGCTACGAGCAGTACTTC

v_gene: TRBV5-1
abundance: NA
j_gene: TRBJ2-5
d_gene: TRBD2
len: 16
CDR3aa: CASRGVAGGMEETQYF
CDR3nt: TGCGCCAGCAGAGGGGTAGCGGGAGGGATGGAAGAGACCCAGTACTTC

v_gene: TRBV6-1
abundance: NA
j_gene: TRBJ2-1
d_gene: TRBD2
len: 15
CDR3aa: CASSEAPGLNNEQFF
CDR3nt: TGTGCCAGCAGTGAGGCCCCGGGACTAAACAATGAGCAGTTCTTC

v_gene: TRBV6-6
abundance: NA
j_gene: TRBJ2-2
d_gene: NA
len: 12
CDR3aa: CASSYLVGELFF
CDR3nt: TGTGCCAGCAGTTACCTCGTTGGGGAGCTGTTTTTT

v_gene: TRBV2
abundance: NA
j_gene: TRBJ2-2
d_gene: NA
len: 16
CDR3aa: CASKPLRPSSTGELFF
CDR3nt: TGTGCCAGCAAACCTCTACGTCCCAGTAGCACCGGGGAGCTGTTTTTT

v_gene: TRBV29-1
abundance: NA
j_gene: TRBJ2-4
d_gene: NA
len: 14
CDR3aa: CSVADTRAKNIQYF
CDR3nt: TGCAGCGTTGCGGACACCCGAGCCAAAAACATTCAGTACTTC

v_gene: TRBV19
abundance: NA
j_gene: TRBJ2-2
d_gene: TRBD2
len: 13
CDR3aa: CASSGGESGELFF
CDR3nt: TGTGCCAGTAGCGGGGGGGAAAGCGGGGAGCTGTTTTTT

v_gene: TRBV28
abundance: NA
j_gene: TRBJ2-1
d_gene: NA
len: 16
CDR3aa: CASSLRRDTFLHEQFF
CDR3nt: TGTGCCAGCAGCCTGCGCCGGGACACGTTTTTGCATGAGCAGTTCTTC

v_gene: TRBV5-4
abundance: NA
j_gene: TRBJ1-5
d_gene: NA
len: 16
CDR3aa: CASSRDRIYSNQPQHF
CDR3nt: TGTGCCAGCAGCCGGGACCGGATTTATAGCAATCAGCCCCAGCATTTT

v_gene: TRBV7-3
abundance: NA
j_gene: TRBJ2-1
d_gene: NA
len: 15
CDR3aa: CASSLIADSYNEQFF
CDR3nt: TGTGCCAGCAGCTTGATAGCGGATTCCTACAATGAGCAGTTCTTC

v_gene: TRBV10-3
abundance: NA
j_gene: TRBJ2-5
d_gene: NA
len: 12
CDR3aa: CAISDGQETQYF
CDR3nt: TGTGCCATCAGTGACGGTCAGGAGACCCAGTACTTC

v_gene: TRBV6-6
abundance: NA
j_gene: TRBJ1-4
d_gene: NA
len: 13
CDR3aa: CASSRQANEKLFF
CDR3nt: TGTGCCAGCTCGAGACAGGCGAATGAAAAACTGTTTTTT

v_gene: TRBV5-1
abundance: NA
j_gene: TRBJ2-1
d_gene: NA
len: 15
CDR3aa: CASSMQGGSYNEQFF
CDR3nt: TGCGCCAGCAGCATGCAGGGGGGCTCCTACAATGAGCAGTTCTTC

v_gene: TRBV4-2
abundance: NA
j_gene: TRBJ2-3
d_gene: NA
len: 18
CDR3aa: CASSQVGIRLEGGDTQYF
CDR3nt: TGTGCCAGCAGCCAAGTCGGGATCAGGCTTGAGGGGGGAGATACGCAGTATTTT

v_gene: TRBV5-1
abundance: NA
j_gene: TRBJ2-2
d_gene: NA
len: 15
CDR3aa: CASSLPGGGTGELFF
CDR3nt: TGCGCCAGCAGCTTGCCCGGAGGAGGCACCGGGGAGCTGTTTTTT